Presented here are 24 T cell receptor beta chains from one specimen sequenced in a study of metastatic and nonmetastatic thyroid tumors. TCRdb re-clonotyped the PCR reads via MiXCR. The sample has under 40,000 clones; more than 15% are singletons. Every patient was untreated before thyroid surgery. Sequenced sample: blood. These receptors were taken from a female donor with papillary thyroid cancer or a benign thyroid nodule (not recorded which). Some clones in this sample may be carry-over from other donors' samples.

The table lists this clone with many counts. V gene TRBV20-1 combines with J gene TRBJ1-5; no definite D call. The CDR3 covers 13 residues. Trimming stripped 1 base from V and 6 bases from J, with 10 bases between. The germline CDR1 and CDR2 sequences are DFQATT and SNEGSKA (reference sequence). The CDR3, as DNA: TGCAGTGCTAGAGTCGGGGAAGGTCAGCCCCAGCATTTT. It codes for CSARVGEGQPQHF.

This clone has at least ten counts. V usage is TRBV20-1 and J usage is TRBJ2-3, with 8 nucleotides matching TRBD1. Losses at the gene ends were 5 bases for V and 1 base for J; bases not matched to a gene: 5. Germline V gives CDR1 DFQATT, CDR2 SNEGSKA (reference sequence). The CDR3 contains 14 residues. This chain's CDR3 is CSAYHRGGTDTQYF. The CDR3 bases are TGCAGTGCTTACCACAGGGGGGGCACAGATACGCAGTATTTT.

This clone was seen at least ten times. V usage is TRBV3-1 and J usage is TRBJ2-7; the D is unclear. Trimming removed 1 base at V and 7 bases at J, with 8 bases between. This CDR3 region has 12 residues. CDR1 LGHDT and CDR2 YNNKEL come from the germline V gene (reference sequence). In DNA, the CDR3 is TGTGCCAGCAGCCAAGCCGCCGGGGAGCAGTACTTC. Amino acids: CASSQAAGEQYF.

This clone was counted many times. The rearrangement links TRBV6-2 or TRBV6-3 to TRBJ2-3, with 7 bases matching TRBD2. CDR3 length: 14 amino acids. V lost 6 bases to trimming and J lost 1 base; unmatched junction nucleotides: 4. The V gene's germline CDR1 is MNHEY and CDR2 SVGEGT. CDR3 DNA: TGTGCCAGCAGACAAACTAGCGGCACAGATACGCAGTATTTT. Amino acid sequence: CASRQTSGTDTQYF.

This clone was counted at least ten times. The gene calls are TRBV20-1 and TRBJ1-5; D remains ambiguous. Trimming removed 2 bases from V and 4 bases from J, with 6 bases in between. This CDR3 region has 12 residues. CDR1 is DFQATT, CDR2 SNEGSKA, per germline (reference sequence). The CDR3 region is CSARMGNQPQHF. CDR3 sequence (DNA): TGCAGTGCTAGAATGGGAAATCAGCCCCAGCATTTT.

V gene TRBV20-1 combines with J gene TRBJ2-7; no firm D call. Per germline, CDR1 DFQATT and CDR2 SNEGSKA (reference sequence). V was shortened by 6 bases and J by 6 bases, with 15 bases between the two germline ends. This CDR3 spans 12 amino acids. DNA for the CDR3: TGCAGTGCCAATGCAGACCGTGGCGAGCAGTACTTC. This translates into CSANADRGEQYF.

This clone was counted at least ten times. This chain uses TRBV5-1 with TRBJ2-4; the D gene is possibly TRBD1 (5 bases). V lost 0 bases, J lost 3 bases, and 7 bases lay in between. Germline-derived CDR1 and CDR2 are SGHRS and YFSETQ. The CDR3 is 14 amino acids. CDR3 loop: CASSLEQVKNIQYF. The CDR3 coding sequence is TGCGCCAGCAGCTTGGAACAGGTCAAAAACATTCAGTACTTC.

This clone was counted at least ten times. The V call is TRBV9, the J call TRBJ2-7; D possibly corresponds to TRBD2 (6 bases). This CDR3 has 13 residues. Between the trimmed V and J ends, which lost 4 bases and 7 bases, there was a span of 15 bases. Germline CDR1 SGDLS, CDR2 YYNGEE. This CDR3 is CASSPGLRIEQYF. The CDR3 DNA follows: TGTGCCAGCAGCCCAGGACTACGGATAGAGCAGTACTTC.

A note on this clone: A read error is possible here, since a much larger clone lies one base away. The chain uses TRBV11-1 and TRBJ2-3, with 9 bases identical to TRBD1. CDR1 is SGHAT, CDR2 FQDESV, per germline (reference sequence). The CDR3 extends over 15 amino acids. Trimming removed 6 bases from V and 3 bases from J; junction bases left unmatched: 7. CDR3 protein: CASSSTDRGTDTQYF. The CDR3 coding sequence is TGTGCCAGCAGTTCAACGGACAGGGGTACAGATACGCAGTATTTT.

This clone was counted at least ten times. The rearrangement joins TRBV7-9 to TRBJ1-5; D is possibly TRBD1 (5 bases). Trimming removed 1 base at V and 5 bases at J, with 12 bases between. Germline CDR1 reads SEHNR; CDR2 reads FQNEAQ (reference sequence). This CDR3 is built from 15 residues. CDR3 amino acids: CASSLGALGDQPQHF. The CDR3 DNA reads TGTGCCAGCAGCTTAGGAGCCCTAGGGGATCAGCCCCAGCATTTT.

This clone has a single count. As DNA, the CDR3 is TGTGCCAGCAGCTTAGGGATAGCGGGAGGTGGGGACGAGGAACGAGAGACCCAGTACTTC. Translation gives CASSLGIAGGGDEERETQYF. V is TRBV11-2 and J is TRBJ2-5; TRBD2 matches at 10 bases. J lost 4 bases, V lost 1 base, and 18 bases had no gene match. Germline V lookup: CDR1 SGHAT, CDR2 FQNNGV. This CDR3 has 20 residues. Full variable domain (rest looked up from reference TRBV11-2 and TRBJ2-5): EAGVAQSPRYKIIEKRQSVAFWCNPISGHATLYWYQQILGQGPKLLIQFQNNGVVDDSQLPKDRFSAERLKGVDSTLKIQPAKLEDSAVYLCASSLGIAGGGDEERETQYFGPGTRLLVL.

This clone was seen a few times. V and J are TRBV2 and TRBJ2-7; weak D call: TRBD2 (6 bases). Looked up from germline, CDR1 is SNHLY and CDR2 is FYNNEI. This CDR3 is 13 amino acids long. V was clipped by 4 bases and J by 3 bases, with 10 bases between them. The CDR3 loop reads CASSGGTLYEQYF. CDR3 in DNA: TGTGCCAGCAGTGGCGGGACCCTCTACGAGCAGTACTTC.

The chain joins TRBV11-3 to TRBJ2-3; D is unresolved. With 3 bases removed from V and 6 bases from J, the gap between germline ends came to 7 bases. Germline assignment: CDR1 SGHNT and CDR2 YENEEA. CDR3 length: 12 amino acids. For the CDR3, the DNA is TGTGCCAGCAGCTTCACCTGGGATACGCAGTATTTT. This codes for CASSFTWDTQYF.

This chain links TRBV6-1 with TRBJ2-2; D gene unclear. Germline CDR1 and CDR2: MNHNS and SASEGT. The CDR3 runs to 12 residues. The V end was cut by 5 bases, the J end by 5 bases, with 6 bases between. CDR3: CASSQTTGELFF. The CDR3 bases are TGTGCCAGCAGTCAAACTACCGGGGAGCTGTTTTTT.

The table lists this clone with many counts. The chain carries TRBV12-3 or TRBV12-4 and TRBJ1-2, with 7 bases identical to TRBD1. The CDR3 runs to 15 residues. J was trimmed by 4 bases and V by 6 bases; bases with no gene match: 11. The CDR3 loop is CASSSGTVPIYGYTF. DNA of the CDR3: TGTGCCAGCAGCTCTGGGACAGTCCCCATCTATGGCTACACCTTC.

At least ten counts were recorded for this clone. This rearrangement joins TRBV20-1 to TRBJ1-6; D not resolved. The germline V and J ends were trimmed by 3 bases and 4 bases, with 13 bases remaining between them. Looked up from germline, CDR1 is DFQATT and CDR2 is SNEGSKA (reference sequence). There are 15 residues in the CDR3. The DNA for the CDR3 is TGCAGTGCTAGGTGGATTAGAAGGTATAATTCACCCCTCCACTTT. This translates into CSARWIRRYNSPLHF.

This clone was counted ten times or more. The CDR3: CASSPGIDTDTQYF. DNA of the CDR3: TGTGCCAGCAGCCCGGGGATAGACACAGATACGCAGTATTTT. This chain joins TRBV11-2 and TRBJ2-3; D possibly corresponds to TRBD2 (5 bases). Germline loops: CDR1 SGHAT, CDR2 FQNNGV. Trimming cost V 5 bases and J 2 bases, with 11 bases left between them. The CDR3 is made up of 14 amino acids.

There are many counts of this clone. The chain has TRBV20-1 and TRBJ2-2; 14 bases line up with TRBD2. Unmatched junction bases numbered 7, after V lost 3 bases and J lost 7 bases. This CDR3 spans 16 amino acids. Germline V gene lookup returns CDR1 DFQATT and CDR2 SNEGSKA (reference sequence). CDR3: CSASGTSGSFGGELFF. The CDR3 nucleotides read TGCAGTGCTAGCGGGACTAGCGGGAGTTTCGGCGGGGAGCTGTTTTTT.

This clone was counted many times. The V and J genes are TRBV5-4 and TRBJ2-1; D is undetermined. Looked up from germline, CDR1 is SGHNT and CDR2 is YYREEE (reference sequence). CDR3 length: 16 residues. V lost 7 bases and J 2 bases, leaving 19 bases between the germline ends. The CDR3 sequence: CASRRTTSHTYNEQFF. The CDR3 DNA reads TGTGCCAGCCGCCGAACCACATCACATACCTACAATGAGCAGTTCTTC.

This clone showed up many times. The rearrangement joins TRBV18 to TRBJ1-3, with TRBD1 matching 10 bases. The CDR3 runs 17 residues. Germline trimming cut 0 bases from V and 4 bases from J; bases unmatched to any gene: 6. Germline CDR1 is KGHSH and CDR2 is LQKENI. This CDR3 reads CASSPPSRQGAGNTIYF. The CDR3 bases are TGTGCCAGCTCACCACCGTCGCGACAGGGGGCAGGAAACACCATATATTTT.

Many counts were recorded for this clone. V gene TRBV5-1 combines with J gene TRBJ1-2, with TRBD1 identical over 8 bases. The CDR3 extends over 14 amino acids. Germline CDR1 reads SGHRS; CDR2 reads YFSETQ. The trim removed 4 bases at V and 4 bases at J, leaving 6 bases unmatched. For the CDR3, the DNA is TGCGCCAGCAGCGGAACAGGGGGGGGCTATGGCTACACCTTC. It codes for CASSGTGGGYGYTF.

The CDR3 DNA is TGTGCCAGCAGTGGGACTAGTGCCTTTAATGAGCAGTTCTTC. Residues: CASSGTSAFNEQFF. The V call is TRBV7-2, the J call TRBJ2-5; 8 positions match TRBD2. The closer fit of TRBJ2-1 to the DNA end suggests the J call may be wrong. This CDR3 region has 14 residues. Germline values: CDR1 SGHTA, CDR2 FQGNSA.

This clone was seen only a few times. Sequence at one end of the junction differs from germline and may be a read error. The CDR3 DNA sequence: TGTGCCAGCAGCCCTCGACAGGGTGGACAATTTGAGCAATTCTTC. It encodes CASSPRQGGQFEQFF. V is TRBV12-3 or TRBV12-4 and J is TRBJ2-1; 7 bases map to TRBD1. CDR3 length: 15 residues.

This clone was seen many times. The CDR3 sequence is CASTRDRVTDTQYF. In DNA, the CDR3 is TGTGCCAGCACCCGGGACAGGGTAACCGATACGCAGTATTTT. The J gene is TRBJ2-3, the V gene TRBV6-1, with 9 bases matching TRBD1. CDR1 MNHNS and CDR2 SASEGT come from the germline V gene. The CDR3 length is 14 residues. Trimming at V came to 7 bases and at J to 6 bases, leaving 8 bases not matched to a gene.